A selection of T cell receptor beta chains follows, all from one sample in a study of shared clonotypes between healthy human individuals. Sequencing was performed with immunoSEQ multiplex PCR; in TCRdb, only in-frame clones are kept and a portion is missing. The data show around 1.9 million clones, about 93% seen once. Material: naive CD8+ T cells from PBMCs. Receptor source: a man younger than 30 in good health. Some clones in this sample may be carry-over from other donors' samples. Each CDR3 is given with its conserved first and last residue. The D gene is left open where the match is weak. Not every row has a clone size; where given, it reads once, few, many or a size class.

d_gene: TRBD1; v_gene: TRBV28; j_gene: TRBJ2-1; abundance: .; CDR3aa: CASSEQGVGSYNEQFF; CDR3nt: TGTGCCAGCAGTGAGCAGGGGGTGGGGTCCTACAATGAGCAGTTCTTC
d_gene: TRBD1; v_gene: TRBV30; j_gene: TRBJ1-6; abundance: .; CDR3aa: CAWTEGARLGNSPLHF; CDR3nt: TGTGCCTGGACCGAGGGGGCTAGACTCGGAAATTCACCCCTCCACTTT
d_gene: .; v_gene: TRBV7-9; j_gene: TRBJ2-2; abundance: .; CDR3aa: CASSPYGGSTGELFF; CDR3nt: TGTGCCAGCAGCCCCTATGGGGGGAGCACCGGGGAGCTGTTTTTT
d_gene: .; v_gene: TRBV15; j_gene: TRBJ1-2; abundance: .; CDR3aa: CATSRDRGRNYGYTF; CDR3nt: TGTGCCACCAGCAGAGATCGAGGGAGAAACTATGGCTACACCTTC
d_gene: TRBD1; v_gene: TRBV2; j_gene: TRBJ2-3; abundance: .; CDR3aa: CASRSSGTASTDTQYF; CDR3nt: TGTGCCAGCAGGAGTTCCGGGACAGCTAGCACAGATACGCAGTATTTT
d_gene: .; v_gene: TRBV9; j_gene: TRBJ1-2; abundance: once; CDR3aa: CASSGWPRVHGYTF; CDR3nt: TGTGCCAGCAGCGGATGGCCCAGGGTGCATGGCTACACCTTC
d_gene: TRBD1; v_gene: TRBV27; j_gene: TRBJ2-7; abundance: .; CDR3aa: CASSLYRGQGEQYF; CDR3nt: TGTGCCAGCAGTTTATACAGGGGGCAAGGCGAGCAGTACTTC
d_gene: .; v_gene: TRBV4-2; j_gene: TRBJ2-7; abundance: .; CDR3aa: CASSQGGDTYEQYF; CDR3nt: TGTGCCAGCAGCCAAGGAGGCGATACCTACGAGCAGTACTTC
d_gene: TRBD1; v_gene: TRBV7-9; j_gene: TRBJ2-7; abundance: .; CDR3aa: CASSFTGAYEQYF; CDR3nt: TGTGCCAGCAGCTTTACAGGGGCTTACGAGCAGTACTTC
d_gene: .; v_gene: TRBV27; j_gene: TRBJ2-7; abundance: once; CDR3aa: CASSLSLRSSHEQYF; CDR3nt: TGTGCCAGCAGTTTATCGCTCAGATCTTCCCACGAGCAGTACTTC
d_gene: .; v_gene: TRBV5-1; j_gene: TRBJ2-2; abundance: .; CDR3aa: CASSFRFGQSNTGELFF; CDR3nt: TGCGCCAGCAGCTTTAGGTTTGGCCAGTCGAACACCGGGGAGCTGTTTTTT
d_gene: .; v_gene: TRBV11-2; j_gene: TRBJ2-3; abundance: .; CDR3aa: CASSPPFPASTDTQYF; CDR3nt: TGTGCCAGCAGCCCCCCGTTCCCGGCTAGCACAGATACGCAGTATTTT
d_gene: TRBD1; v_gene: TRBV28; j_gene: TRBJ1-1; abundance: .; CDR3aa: CATGQGFLNTEAFF; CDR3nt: TGTGCCACTGGACAGGGGTTTTTGAACACTGAAGCTTTCTTT
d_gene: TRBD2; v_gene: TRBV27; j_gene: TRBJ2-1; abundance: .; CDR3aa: CASSRLPEGGSDEQFF; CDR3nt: TGTGCCAGCAGTCGACTACCGGAAGGCGGGAGCGATGAGCAGTTCTTC
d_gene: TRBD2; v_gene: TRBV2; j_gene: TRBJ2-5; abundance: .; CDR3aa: CASSGQTSGKGETQYF; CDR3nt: TGTGCCAGCAGTGGGCAGACTAGCGGGAAGGGTGAGACCCAGTACTTC
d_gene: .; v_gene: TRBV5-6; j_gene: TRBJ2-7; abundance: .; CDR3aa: CASSSPGGGSYEQYF; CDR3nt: TGTGCCAGCAGCTCCCCCGGTGGGGGCTCCTACGAGCAGTACTTC
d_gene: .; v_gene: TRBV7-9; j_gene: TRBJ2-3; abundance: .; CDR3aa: CASSQSQGYPDTQYF; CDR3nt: TGTGCCAGCAGCCAGAGCCAGGGATACCCAGATACGCAGTATTTT
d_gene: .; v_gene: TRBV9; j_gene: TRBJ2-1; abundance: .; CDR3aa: CASSAGDNEQFF; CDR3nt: TGTGCCAGCAGCGCAGGGGATAATGAGCAGTTCTTC
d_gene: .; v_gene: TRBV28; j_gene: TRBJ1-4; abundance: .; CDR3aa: CACIGRGEEKLFF; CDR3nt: TGTGCCTGTATTGGGAGGGGCGAAGAAAAACTGTTTTTT
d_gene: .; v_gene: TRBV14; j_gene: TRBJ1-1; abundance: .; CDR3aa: CASSGGGTLNTEAFF; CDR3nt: TGTGCCAGCAGCGGAGGGGGGACCCTCAACACTGAAGCTTTCTTT
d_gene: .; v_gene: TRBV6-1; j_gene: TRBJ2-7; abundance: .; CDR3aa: CASSHRFSYEQYF; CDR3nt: TGTGCCAGCAGTCACCGGTTCTCCTACGAGCAGTACTTC
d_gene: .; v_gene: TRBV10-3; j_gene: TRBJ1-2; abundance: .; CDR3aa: CAISESAFASGANNYGYTF; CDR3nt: TGTGCCATCAGTGAGTCGGCTTTTGCTTCCGGGGCCAATAACTATGGCTACACCTTC
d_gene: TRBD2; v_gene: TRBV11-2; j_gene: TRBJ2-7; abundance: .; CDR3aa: CASSFSGGVYEQYF; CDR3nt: TGTGCCAGCAGCTTCAGCGGGGGAGTCTACGAGCAGTACTTC
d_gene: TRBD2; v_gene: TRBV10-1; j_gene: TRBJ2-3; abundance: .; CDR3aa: CASSEGGTTRTDTQYF; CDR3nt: TGCGCCAGCAGTGAGGGGGGGACTACACGCACAGATACGCAGTATTTT
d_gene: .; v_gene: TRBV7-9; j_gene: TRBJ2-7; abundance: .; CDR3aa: CASSPTGSYEQYF; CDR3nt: TGTGCCAGCAGCCCCACAGGGTCCTACGAGCAGTACTTC
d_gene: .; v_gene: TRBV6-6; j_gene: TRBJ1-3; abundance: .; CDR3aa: CASSFFPNGNTIYF; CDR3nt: TGTGCCAGCAGTTTTTTCCCAAACGGAAACACCATATATTTT
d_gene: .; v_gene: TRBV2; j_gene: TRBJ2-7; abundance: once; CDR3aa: CAIYGGQGPYEQYF; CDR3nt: TGTGCCATCTACGGGGGTCAGGGGCCCTACGAGCAGTACTTC
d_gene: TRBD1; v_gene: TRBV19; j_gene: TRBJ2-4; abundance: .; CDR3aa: CASSPFRTGGNIQYF; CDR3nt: TGTGCCAGTAGTCCGTTCAGGACAGGGGGAAACATTCAGTACTTC
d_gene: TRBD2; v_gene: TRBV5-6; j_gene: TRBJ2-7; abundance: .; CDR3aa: CASSLGPSGESSYEQYF; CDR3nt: TGTGCCAGCAGCTTGGGGCCTAGCGGTGAGAGCTCCTACGAGCAGTACTTC
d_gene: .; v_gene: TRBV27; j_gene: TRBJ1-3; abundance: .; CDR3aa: CASSLLGSGNTIYF; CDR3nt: TGTGCCAGCAGTTTATTGGGATCTGGAAACACCATATATTTT
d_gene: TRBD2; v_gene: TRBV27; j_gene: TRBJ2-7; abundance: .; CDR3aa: CASSLGRNAYEQYF; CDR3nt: TGTGCCAGCAGTCTCGGGAGGAACGCCTACGAGCAGTACTTC
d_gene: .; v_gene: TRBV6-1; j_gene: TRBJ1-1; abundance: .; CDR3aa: CASTGRGSTEAFF; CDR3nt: TGTGCCAGCACTGGTCGGGGGTCCACTGAAGCTTTCTTT
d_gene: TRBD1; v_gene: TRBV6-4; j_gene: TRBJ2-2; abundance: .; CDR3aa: CASSPTGGKTGELFF; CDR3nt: TGTGCCAGCAGCCCGACAGGGGGCAAGACCGGGGAGCTGTTTTTT
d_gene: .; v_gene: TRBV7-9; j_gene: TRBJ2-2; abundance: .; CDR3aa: CASSPRGATGELFF; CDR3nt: TGTGCCAGCAGCCCCAGAGGGGCGACCGGGGAGCTGTTTTTT
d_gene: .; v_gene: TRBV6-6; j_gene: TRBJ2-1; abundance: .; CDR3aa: CASSYTGGAYNEQFF; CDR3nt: TGTGCCAGCAGTTACACTGGGGGCGCCTACAATGAGCAGTTCTTC
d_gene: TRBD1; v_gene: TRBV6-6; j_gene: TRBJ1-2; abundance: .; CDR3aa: CASSPGRTGFYGYTF; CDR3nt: TGTGCCAGCAGTCCTGGACGGACAGGTTTCTATGGCTACACCTTC
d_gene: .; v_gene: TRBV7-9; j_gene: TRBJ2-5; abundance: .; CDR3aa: CASSPGRQETQYF; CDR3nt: TGTGCCAGCAGCCCCGGCCGTCAAGAGACCCAGTACTTC
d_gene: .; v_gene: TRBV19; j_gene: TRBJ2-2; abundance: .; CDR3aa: CASSFYMGAGELFF; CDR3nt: TGTGCCAGTAGCTTCTACATGGGGGCCGGGGAGCTGTTTTTT
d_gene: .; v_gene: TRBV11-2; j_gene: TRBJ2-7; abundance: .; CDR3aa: CASSLGGFFEQYF; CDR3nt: TGTGCCAGCAGCTTAGGAGGGTTTTTCGAGCAGTACTTC
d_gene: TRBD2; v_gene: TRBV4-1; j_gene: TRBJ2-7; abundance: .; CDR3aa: CASSLRTSGTYEQYF; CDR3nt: TGCGCCAGCAGCCTCCGGACTAGCGGGACCTACGAGCAGTACTTC
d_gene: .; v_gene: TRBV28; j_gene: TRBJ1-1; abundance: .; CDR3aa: CASSLWGASMNTEAFF; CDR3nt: TGTGCCAGCAGTTTATGGGGGGCATCGATGAACACTGAAGCTTTCTTT
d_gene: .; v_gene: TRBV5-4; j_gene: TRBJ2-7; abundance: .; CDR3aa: CASSLGPTTYEQYF; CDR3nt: TGTGCCAGCAGCTTGGGTCCCACCACCTACGAGCAGTACTTC
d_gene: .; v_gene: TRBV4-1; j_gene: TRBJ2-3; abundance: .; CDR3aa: CASSQELAKSTDTQYF; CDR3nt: TGCGCCAGCAGCCAAGAATTGGCCAAAAGCACAGATACGCAGTATTTT
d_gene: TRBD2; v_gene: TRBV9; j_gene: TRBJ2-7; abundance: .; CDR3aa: CASSAGLESVEQYF; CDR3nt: TGTGCCAGCAGCGCGGGACTAGAGTCGGTCGAGCAGTACTTC
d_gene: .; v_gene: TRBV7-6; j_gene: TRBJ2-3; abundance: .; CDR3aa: CASSLAVGEGTQYF; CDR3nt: TGTGCCAGCAGCTTAGCGGTGGGAGAAGGTACGCAGTATTTT
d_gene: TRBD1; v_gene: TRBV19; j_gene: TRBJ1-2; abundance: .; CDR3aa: CASSTRDRVFYGYTF; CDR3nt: TGTGCCAGTAGTACCCGGGACAGGGTGTTTTATGGCTACACCTTC
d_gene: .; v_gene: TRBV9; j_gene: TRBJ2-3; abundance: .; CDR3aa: CASSPRGQGTDTQYF; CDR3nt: TGTGCCAGCAGCCCACGGGGGCAGGGCACAGATACGCAGTATTTT
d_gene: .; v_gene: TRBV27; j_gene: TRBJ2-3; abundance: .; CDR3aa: CASSLRGRRTDTQYF; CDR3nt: TGTGCCAGCAGTTTAAGGGGGAGGAGAACAGATACGCAGTATTTT
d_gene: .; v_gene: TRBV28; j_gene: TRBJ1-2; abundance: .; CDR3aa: CASSLSRAGGYTF; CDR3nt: TGTGCCAGCAGTTTATCCCGGGCAGGTGGCTACACCTTC
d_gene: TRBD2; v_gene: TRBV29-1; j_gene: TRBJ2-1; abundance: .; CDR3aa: CSVVGLAGGLEQFF; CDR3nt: TGCAGCGTGGTGGGACTAGCGGGAGGGCTTGAGCAGTTCTTC
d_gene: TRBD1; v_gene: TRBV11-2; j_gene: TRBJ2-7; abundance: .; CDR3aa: CASSRPGTGSYEQYF; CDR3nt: TGTGCCAGCAGCCGGCCCGGGACAGGGTCTTACGAGCAGTACTTC
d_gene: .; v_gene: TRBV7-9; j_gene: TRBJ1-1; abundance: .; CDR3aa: CASSLGTGTEAFF; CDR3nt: TGTGCCAGCAGCTTAGGTACCGGGACTGAAGCTTTCTTT
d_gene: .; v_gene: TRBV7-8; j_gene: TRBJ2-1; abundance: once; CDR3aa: CASCYLIGDYNEQFF; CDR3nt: TGTGCCAGCTGTTACTTGATAGGGGACTACAATGAGCAGTTCTTC
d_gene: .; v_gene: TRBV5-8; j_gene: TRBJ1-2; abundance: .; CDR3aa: CASSTGQYLGYTF; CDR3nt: TGTGCCAGCAGCACCGGACAGTACCTCGGCTACACCTTC